Sequencing of this T cell receptor (beta chain) was carried out in a study of identical twins. Findings of the study overall: Partly confounded zero-insertion analyses could result from invariant MAIT and iNKT cells. While abundant cord blood beta clonotypes carried fewer insertions, memory repertoires showed no such pattern.

In TCRdb, the 5' RACE reads were re-called with MiXCR into one record per CDR3 protein. This table has roughly 240,000 distinct CDR3 sequences, around 7.6% appearing once. V gave up 6 bases and J gave up 1 base, with 10 bases separating them. The CDR3 is 14 amino acids. Worth noting for this clonotype: Its cognate antigen is unknown.

This sample was also put to use in a study of yellow fever vaccine responses in identical twins.

The rearrangement uses TRBV12-3 or TRBV12-4 and TRBJ1-5; no reliable D call. Sequencing was performed on CD8+ T cells sorted from blood. The receptor was isolated from a woman aged 18-30 years in good health. The CDR3 loop reads CASSRGRSNQPQHF. The CDR3 nucleotides read TGTGCCAGCAGCCGAGGACGGAGCAATCAGCCCCAGCATTTT.